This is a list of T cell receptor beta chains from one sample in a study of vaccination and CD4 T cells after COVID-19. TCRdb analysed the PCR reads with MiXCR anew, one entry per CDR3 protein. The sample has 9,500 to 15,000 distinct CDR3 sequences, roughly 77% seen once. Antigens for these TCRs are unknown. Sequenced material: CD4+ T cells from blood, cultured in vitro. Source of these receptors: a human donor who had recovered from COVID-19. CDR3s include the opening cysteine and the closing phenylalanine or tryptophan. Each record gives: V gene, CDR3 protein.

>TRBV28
CASSPHLSGYTF
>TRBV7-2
CASSAGPGVMNTEAFF
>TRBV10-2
CANPPGQIWEQYF
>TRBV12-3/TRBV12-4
CASSPETRTGRGSNQPQHF
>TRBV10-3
CATGQGPTTDTQYF
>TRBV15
CATSSTQGPHQPQHF
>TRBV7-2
CASSPQGDETQYF
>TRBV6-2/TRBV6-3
CASRVWGETQYF
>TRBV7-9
CASRGPSNQPQHF
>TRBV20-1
CSSIPPSGRYNEQFF
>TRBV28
CASSPEVSDTQYF
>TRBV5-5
CASSLAYGPVIAGNTIYF
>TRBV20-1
CSAPDGQVPSGTTEAFF
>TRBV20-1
CSARDLHAGDTGELFF
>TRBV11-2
CASGTSPNTDTQYF
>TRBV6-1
CASDLQGDYGYTF
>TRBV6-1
CASRVGRGYTF
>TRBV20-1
CSARGQTTDTQYF
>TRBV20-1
CSAENSLNEQFF
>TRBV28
CASTQRVGLAGPYQETQYF
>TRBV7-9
CASSPQQNYYGYTF
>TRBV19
CASSIQASLHGYTF
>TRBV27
CASTLISGSSYEQYF
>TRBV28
CASSYGTSGTDTQYF
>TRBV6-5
CASSYSGGQGARGYTF
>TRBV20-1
CSAIGDSLNSPLHF
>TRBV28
CASRLSTLNTEAFF
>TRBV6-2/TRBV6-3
CASSYPRPGAAIGSEQFF
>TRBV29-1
CSVDTGFTEAFF
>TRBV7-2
CASSLHRVGGYTF
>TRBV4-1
CASSQAPGTLSSYNEQFF
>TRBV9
CASSVGGEQETQYF
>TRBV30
CAWSVLAGGGEQFF
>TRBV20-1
CSARDETTGGYEQYF
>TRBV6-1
CTIKGLNTEAFF
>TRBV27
CASSLRANAWEQYF
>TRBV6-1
CASTVGLVATGGYEQYF
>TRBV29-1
CSVPAGAWEETQYF
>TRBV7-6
CASSTDRYQPQHF
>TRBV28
CASGTGVRGYTF
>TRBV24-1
CATSDPRTSGNTGELFF
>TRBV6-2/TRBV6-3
CASSYPGGREQYF
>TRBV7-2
CASSLGGPGRQPQHF
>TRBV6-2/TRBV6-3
CASSYSAQKIYGYTF
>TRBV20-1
CSAPRSGTFYEQYF
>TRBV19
CASSIDRGSPSWNQPQHF
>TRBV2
CASRADRGRGEKLFF
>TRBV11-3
CASSFRAGVNKETQYF
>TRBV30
CAWSVSRGRNTEAFF
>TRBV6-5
CASSYSGFGLGRGNTDTQYF
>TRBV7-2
CASSPSGRNQPQHF
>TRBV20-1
CSAGGTSADTQYF